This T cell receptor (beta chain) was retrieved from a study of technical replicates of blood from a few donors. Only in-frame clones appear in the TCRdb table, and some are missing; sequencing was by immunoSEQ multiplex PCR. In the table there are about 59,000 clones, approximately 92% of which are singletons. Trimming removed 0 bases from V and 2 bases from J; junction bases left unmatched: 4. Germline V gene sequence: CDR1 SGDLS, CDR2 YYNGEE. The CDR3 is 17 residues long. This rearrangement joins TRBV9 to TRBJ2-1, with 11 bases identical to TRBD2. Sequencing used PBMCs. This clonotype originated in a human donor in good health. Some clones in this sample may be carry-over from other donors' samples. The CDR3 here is CASSVVGTSGTYNEQFF. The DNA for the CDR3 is TGTGCCAGCAGCGTAGTCGGGACTAGCGGAACCTACAATGAGCAGTTCTTC.